Presented here are 17 T cell receptor beta chains from one specimen sequenced in a study of CD8 T cell repertoires and HIV-1 epitope variants. Assay: immunoSEQ multiplex PCR; the TCRdb copy retains only in-frame clones and omits some. The sample shows 80,000 to 95,000 clones, around 67% of them seen only once. The sequencing sample was made of uncultured baseline CD8+ T cells from peripheral blood mononuclear cells (PBMCs). The receptors derive from a male donor with HIV.

This sequence joins TRBV29-1 and TRBJ2-1; TRBD2 matches at 13 bases. Germline V gives CDR1 SQVTM, CDR2 ANQGSEA. V lost 0 bases and J lost 2; bases outside the gene matches: 10. The CDR3 has 19 amino acids. CDR3 in DNA: TGCAGCGTTGAAGATCCCACTAGCGGGGGGGCCGGCCCCTACAATGAGCAGTTCTTC. As protein: CSVEDPTSGGAGPYNEQFF.

The J gene is TRBJ2-1, the V gene TRBV2; 14 bases are a match to TRBD2. Trimming cost V 1 base and J 7 bases; bases outside gene matches: 3. CDR3 length: 16 residues. CDR1 SNHLY and CDR2 FYNNEI come from the germline V gene. As DNA, the CDR3 is TGTGCCAGCAGTGAAGGGACTAGCGGGGGGAGGAATGAGCAGTTCTTC. Amino acid sequence: CASSEGTSGGRNEQFF. The variable domain in full, with the rest retrieved from reference TRBV2 and TRBJ2-1, is EPEVTQTPSHQVTQMGQEVILRCVPISNHLYFYWYRQILGQKVEFLVSFYNNEISEKSEIFDDQFSVERPDGSNFTLKIRSTKLEDSAMYFCASSEGTSGGRNEQFFGPGTRLTVL.

V and J are TRBV6-1 and TRBJ1-5, with no clear D. Trimming pared 5 bases from V and 6 bases from J, leaving 11 bases between. Germline V gene lookup returns CDR1 MNHNS and CDR2 SASEGT. This CDR3 is built from 13 residues. The CDR3 DNA is TGTGCCAGCAGTCAAGAGGGCGGTCAGCCCCAGCATTTT. The encoded protein is CASSQEGGQPQHF.

The CDR3 DNA follows: TGTGCCAGCAGTTTTACACAGGGGGCCGTTAACTATGGCTACACCTTC. Amino acid sequence: CASSFTQGAVNYGYTF. The rearrangement links TRBV6-5 to TRBJ1-2, with 9 bases fitting TRBD1. With V trimmed by 4 bases and J by 1 base, 7 bases remained unmatched. There are 16 residues in the CDR3. CDR1 MNHEY and CDR2 SVGAGI come from the germline V gene.

The rearrangement joins TRBV27 to TRBJ2-1, with TRBD1 matching 9 bases. Germline-derived CDR1 and CDR2 are MNHEY and SMNVEV (reference sequence). This CDR3 comprises 15 residues. V lost 4 bases and J lost 3; bases outside the gene matches: 4. The CDR3 DNA sequence: TGTGCCAGCAGTTACGGGACAGGGTTCTACAATGAGCAGTTCTTC. It encodes CASSYGTGFYNEQFF.

The chain is built from TRBV19 and TRBJ2-1; 7 bases are shared with TRBD2. Germline trimming cut 6 bases from V and 2 bases from J; bases unmatched to any gene: 19. The CDR3 is 19 residues long. Germline CDR1 LNHDA, CDR2 SQIVND (reference sequence). The CDR3 nucleotides read TGTGCCAGTAGCCGGGAGGTACTCGCGCTTGGTTCTCCCTACAATGAGCAGTTCTTC. Its translation: CASSREVLALGSPYNEQFF.

V and J are TRBV2 and TRBJ1-4, with D uncertain. Deletions cut 10 bases from V and 3 bases from J, with 9 bases between. The CDR3 covers 12 residues. The germline CDR1 and CDR2 sequences are SNHLY and FYNNEI. The CDR3 nucleotides are TGTGCCACCGGGATGTCTAATGAAAAACTGTTTTTT. Residues: CATGMSNEKLFF.

This chain connects TRBV10-3 to TRBJ2-5; weak D call: TRBD2 (6 bases). Germline lookup yields CDR1 ENHRY and CDR2 SYGVKD. V gave up 3 bases and J gave up 3 bases, with 23 bases separating them. This CDR3 has 18 amino acids. The CDR3 loop reads CAISDRERAPGGEETQYF. Here the CDR3 DNA reads TGTGCCATCAGTGACCGGGAGCGGGCCCCCGGCGGGGAAGAGACCCAGTACTTC.

V and J are TRBV28 and TRBJ1-1; D ambiguous. Trimming stripped 2 bases from V and 5 bases from J, with 3 bases between. This CDR3 region has 11 residues. Germline V gene lookup returns CDR1 MDHEN and CDR2 SYDVKM. Here the CDR3 reads CASSLRTEAFF. CDR3 sequence (DNA): TGTGCCAGCAGTTTACGGACTGAAGCTTTCTTT.

The rearrangement links TRBV28 to TRBJ2-5; TRBD1 matches 7 bases. The CDR3 is made up of 14 amino acids. Germline assignment: CDR1 MDHEN and CDR2 SYDVKM. J was trimmed by 2 bases and V by 3 bases; bases with no gene match: 3. DNA for the CDR3: TGTGCCAGCAGTTTCTCCAGGGGGCAAGAGACCCAGTACTTC. It yields the protein CASSFSRGQETQYF. The whole variable domain, filled in from reference TRBV28 and TRBJ2-5, reads DVKVTQSSRYLVKRTGEKVFLECVQDMDHENMFWYRQDPGLGLRLIYFSYDVKMKEKGDIPEGYSVSREKKERFSLILESASTNQTSMYLCASSFSRGQETQYFGPGTRLLVL.

The chain joins TRBV5-1 to TRBJ2-5; TRBD2 agrees at 9 bases. CDR3 size: 17 residues. The ends lost 0 bases at V and 5 bases at J; junction bases unmatched: 11. Germline CDR1 is SGHRS and CDR2 is YFSETQ. This CDR3 is CASSLGTSATPTETQYF. The DNA for the CDR3 is TGCGCCAGCAGCTTGGGGACTAGCGCCACACCGACGGAGACCCAGTACTTC.

The V call is TRBV18, the J call TRBJ1-5, with D unresolved. V dropped 3 bases and J dropped 1 base, with 7 bases sitting between them. The CDR3 has 14 residues. CDR1 and CDR2 from the germline V gene are KGHSH and LQKENI. The CDR3 region has the DNA TGTGCCAGCTCACCTTCATGGAGCAATCAGCCCCAGCATTTT. It translates to CASSPSWSNQPQHF.

This clone was seen only once. The gene calls are TRBV5-4 and TRBJ2-5, with no clear D. This CDR3 is built from 15 residues. CDR1 and CDR2 (germline): SGHNT, YYREEE (reference sequence). The V end was cut by 0 bases, the J end by 3 bases, with 12 bases between. The CDR3 DNA sequence: TGTGCCAGCAGCTTGGAACTGGGCAGAGAAGAGACCCAGTACTTC. Its protein product is CASSLELGREETQYF.

The chain couples TRBV30 to TRBJ2-2; tentative D call: TRBD2 (5 bases). CDR3 length: 13 residues. The germline V gene has CDR1 GTSNPN and CDR2 SVGIG (reference sequence). Trimming removed 8 bases from V and 3 bases from J, with 13 bases in between. The CDR3: CAAGVTDTGELFF. The DNA of the CDR3 is TGTGCCGCGGGTGTTACGGACACCGGGGAGCTGTTTTTT.

The rearrangement uses TRBV6-1 and TRBJ2-7; tentatively, D is TRBD1 (5 bases). The V end lost 2 bases, the J end lost 9 bases, and 14 bases lay between the germline ends. The CDR3 is 13 residues long. The V gene's germline CDR1 is MNHNS and CDR2 SASEGT. CDR3 bases: TGTGCCAGCAGTGAAAGGGCCTCTCAGGGGCAGTACTTC. Its protein product is CASSERASQGQYF.

This clone was counted between two and nine times. This chain uses TRBV2 with TRBJ1-5, with 9 bases fitting TRBD1. After removal of 8 bases from V and 4 bases from J, the junction contained 3 bases not matched to a gene. This CDR3 comprises 13 residues. CDR1 is SNHLY, CDR2 FYNNEI, per germline. Written as DNA, the CDR3 is TGTGCCAGCCGGGACAGGGCTAATCAGCCCCAGCATTTT. It codes for CASRDRANQPQHF.

The genes are TRBV7-3 and TRBJ2-1; D may be TRBD2 (6 bases). V was trimmed by 5 bases and J by 10 bases, leaving 15 bases between them. Germline assignment: CDR1 SGHTA and CDR2 FQGTGA. This CDR3 comprises 13 residues. In DNA form, the CDR3 reads TGTGCCAGCAGCCCCCAGGGCGCGGGGGAGCAGTTCTTC. As protein: CASSPQGAGEQFF.